This T cell receptor (beta chain) stems from a study of T cell responses to AZD1222 COVID-19 vaccine. Overall study results and limits: Seropositive AZD1222 recipients at baseline numbered only five or six.

Some clones are missing from TCRdb's copy, which holds only in-frame ones; the method was immunoSEQ multiplex PCR. The sample yields roughly 150,000 clones, around 85% seen once. Per germline, CDR1 MNHEY and CDR2 SVGAGI. This CDR3 spans 14 amino acids. V lost 5 bases and J lost 0, with 9 bases in between. About this clone itself: Its antigen is unknown.

V and J are TRBV6-5 and TRBJ2-3, with D possibly TRBD2 on 6 matching bases. The TCR originated in an adult who had recovered from COVID-19. Specimen: peripheral blood, collected after recovery from COVID-19. This CDR3 is CASSPGTSTDTQYF. In DNA form, the CDR3 reads TGTGCCAGCAGTCCGGGGACTAGCACAGATACGCAGTATTTT.